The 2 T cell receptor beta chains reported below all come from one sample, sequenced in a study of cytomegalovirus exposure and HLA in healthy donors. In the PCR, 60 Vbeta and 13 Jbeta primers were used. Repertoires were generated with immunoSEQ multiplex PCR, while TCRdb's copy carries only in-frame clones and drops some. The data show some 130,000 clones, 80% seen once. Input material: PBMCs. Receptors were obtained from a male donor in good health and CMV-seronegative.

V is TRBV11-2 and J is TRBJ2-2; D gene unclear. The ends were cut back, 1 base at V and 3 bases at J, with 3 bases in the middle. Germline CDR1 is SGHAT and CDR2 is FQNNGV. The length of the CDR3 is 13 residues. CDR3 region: CASSLAHTGELFF. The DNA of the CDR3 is TGTGCCAGCAGCTTAGCTCACACCGGGGAGCTGTTTTTT. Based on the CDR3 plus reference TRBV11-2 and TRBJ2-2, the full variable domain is EAGVAQSPRYKIIEKRQSVAFWCNPISGHATLYWYQQILGQGPKLLIQFQNNGVVDDSQLPKDRFSAERLKGVDSTLKIQPAKLEDSAVYLCASSLAHTGELFFGEGSRLTVL.

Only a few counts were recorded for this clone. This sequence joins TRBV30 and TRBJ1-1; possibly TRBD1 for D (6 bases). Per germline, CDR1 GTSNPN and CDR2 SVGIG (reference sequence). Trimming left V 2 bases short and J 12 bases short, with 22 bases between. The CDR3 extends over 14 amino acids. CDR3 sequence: CAWSLPTNRAATFF. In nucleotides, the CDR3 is TGTGCCTGGAGTCTCCCCACTAACAGGGCGGCGACTTTCTTT. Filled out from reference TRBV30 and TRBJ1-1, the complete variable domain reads SQTIHQWPATLVQPVGSPLSLECTVEGTSNPNLYWYRQAAGRGLQLLFYSVGIGQISSEVPQNLSASRPQDRQFILSSKKLLLSDSGFYLCAWSLPTNRAATFFGQGTRLTVV.